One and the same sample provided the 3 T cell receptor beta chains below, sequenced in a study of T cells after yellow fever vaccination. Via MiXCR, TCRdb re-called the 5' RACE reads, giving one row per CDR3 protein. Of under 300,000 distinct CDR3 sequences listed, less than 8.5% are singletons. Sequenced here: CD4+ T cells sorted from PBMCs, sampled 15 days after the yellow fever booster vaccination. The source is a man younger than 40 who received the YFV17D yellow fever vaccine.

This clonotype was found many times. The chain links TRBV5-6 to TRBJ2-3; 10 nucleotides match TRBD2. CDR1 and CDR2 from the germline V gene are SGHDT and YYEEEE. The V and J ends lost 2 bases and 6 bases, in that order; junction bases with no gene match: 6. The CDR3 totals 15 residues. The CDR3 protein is CASSLSGRAGDTQYF. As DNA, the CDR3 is TGTGCCAGCAGCTTAAGCGGGAGGGCCGGTGATACGCAGTATTTT.

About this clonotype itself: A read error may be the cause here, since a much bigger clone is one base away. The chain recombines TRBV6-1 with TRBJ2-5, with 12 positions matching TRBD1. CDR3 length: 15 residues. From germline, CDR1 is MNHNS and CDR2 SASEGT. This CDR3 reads CSSSVGTGGIETQYF. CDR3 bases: TGTTCCAGCAGTGTCGGGACAGGGGGCATCGAGACCCAGTACTTC.

In nucleotides, the CDR3 is TGTGTAATAGGGACGTATAATGAGCAGTTCTTC. It is translated as CVIGTYNEQFF. V and J are TRBV7-9 and TRBJ2-1; either TRBD1 or TRBD2 may supply D (5 bases each). The CDR3 length is 11 residues. CDR1 SEHNR and CDR2 FQNEAQ come from the germline V gene (reference sequence).